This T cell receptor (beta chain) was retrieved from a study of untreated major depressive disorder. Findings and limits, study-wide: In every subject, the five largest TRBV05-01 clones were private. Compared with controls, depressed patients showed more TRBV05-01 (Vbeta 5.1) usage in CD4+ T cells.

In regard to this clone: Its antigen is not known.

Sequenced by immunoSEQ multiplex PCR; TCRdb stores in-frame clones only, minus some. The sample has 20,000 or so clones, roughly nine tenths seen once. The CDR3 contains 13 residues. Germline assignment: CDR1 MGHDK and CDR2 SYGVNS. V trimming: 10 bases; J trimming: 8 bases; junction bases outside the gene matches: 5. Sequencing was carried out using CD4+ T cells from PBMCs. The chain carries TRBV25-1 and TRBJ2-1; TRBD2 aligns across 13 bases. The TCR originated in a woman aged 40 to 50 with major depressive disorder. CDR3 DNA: TGTGCCACCCGGACTAGCGGGAGCTATGAGCAGTTCTTC. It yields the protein CATRTSGSYEQFF.